The clone carrying this T cell receptor (beta chain) has only a few counts. This record belongs to a study of CD8 T cells in ankylosing spondylitis. Germline-derived CDR1 and CDR2 are MNHEY and SMNVEV (reference sequence). This CDR3 has 16 residues. Trimming cost V 4 bases and J 6 bases; bases outside gene matches: 10. TCRdb analysed the 5' RACE reads with MiXCR anew, one entry per CDR3 protein. The top ten hold 16% of the sample, which has 150,000 to 250,000 distinct CDR3 sequences, about 13% seen once. The V gene is TRBV27, the J gene TRBJ2-3, with 10 nucleotides matching TRBD2. This TCR was recovered from a male donor with ankylosing spondylitis or in good health (not recorded which). Specimen: blood, either unsorted or a sorted T cell fraction (not recorded which). CDR3 nucleotides: TGTGCCAGCAGTTCCCTTCTAGCGGGAGATGTTGATACGCAGTATTTT. This encodes CASSSLLAGDVDTQYF.